This entry features one TCR beta chain sequence. The data belong to a study of T cell repertoires in cytomegalovirus infection. As for the study in general: Public TCR beta signatures were indicative of both CMV infection and a matching HLA type.

The CDR3 is made up of 15 amino acids. Trimming stripped 3 bases from V and 2 bases from J, with 12 bases between. TCRdb analysed the reads with MiXCR anew, one entry per CDR3 protein. The sample holds fewer than 300,000 distinct CDR3 sequences, more than 20% seen once. Sample: PBMCs. The chain links TRBV12-3 or TRBV12-4 to TRBJ2-3; D is unresolved. The receptor was isolated from a human donor in good health (CMV status not recorded). Some clones in this sample may be carry-over from other donors' samples. CDR3 coding DNA: TGTGCCAGCAGTTTCCCCAGTGCATCCACAGATACGCAGTATTTT. Translating gives CASSFPSASTDTQYF.